These 17 T cell receptor beta chains came from one sample sequenced in a study of blood T cells in healthy people across ages. A second PCR, run for about 6 to 12 cycles, used a sample-barcoded 5' primer plus a J-beta primer mix. TCRdb re-called the 5' RACE reads with MiXCR, one entry per CDR3 protein. The sample carries more than 1.4 million distinct CDR3 sequences, roughly 40% recorded once. The source material was blood. The origin of the receptors is a woman in her late teens or twenties in good health.

This clonotype turned up a few times. The chain has TRBV5-1 and TRBJ2-5, with D possibly being TRBD1 or TRBD2 (5 bases each). Germline loops: CDR1 SGHRS, CDR2 YFSETQ. V lost 5 bases and J lost 3, with 11 bases in between. The CDR3 has 13 residues. The CDR3 sequence: CASRRGIEETQYF. The DNA for the CDR3 is TGCGCCAGCAGGAGGGGCATCGAAGAGACCCAGTACTTC.

The table lists this clonotype with many counts. The CDR3 protein is CSVEQQETQYF. DNA of the CDR3: TGCAGCGTTGAACAGCAAGAGACCCAGTACTTC. The gene calls are TRBV29-1 and TRBJ2-5; D is uncertain. Germline CDR1 and CDR2: SQVTM and ANQGSEA. The germline V and J ends were trimmed by 2 bases and 2 bases, with 3 bases remaining between them. The CDR3 covers 11 residues.

This clonotype has a handful of counts. The chain recombines TRBV29-1 with TRBJ1-4; D unclear. CDR3 size: 13 residues. Germline V lookup: CDR1 SQVTM, CDR2 ANQGSEA. V was shortened by 3 bases and J by 5 bases, with 10 bases between the two germline ends. Here the CDR3 DNA reads TGCAGCGTTGAGGCAGGTGGAAATGAAAAACTGTTTTTT. It specifies CSVEAGGNEKLFF.

In its sample, this clonotype was seen once. V is TRBV4-1 and J is TRBJ2-7; 8 bases fit TRBD1. The CDR3 is 16 amino acids. Unmatched junction bases numbered 4, after V lost 0 bases and J lost 0 bases. Germline CDR1 and CDR2: MGHRA and YSYEKL. In nucleotides, the CDR3 is TGCGCCAGCAGCCAAGAACGGACAGGGAGCTCCTACGAGCAGTACTTC. Translated: CASSQERTGSSYEQYF.

The V call is TRBV27, the J call TRBJ2-5; possible D gene TRBD2, 7 bases. CDR1 is MNHEY and CDR2 is SMNVEV in the germline V gene (reference sequence). The CDR3 has 15 residues. The germline V and J ends were trimmed by 10 bases and 11 bases, with 29 bases remaining between them. CDR3 region: CATRWGGGSYNEQYF. The CDR3 region has the DNA TGTGCCACCCGTTGGGGAGGGGGGTCCTACAATGAGCAGTACTTC.

This clonotype was seen more than once but under ten times. This chain connects TRBV15 to TRBJ2-1, with a tentative D call TRBD1 (6 bases). V was pared by 5 bases and J by 6 bases, with 20 bases between. This CDR3 comprises 16 residues. Germline V gives CDR1 LNHNV, CDR2 YYDKDF (reference sequence). The CDR3 is CATSGSGSGTTNEQFF. CDR3 nucleotides: TGTGCCACCAGCGGCAGTGGATCCGGGACAACCAATGAGCAGTTCTTC.

The chain combines TRBV6-5 with TRBJ1-2; 7 bases align to TRBD1. V was clipped by 0 bases and J by 5 bases; unmatched bases: 6. This CDR3 is built from 15 residues. Germline values: CDR1 MNHEY, CDR2 SVGAGI. The CDR3 DNA reads TGTGCCAGCAGTTACTCGGGCAGGGGGGCGTATGGCTACACCTTC. It specifies CASSYSGRGAYGYTF.

The chain carries TRBV7-9 and TRBJ1-5, with 8 bases aligning to TRBD1. Trimming at V came to 4 bases and at J to 3 bases, leaving 5 bases not matched to a gene. CDR3 size: 15 residues. Germline CDR1 is SEHNR and CDR2 is FQNEAQ (reference sequence). CDR3: CASSSWTGLNQPQHF. CDR3 sequence (DNA): TGTGCCAGCAGCTCATGGACAGGGCTCAATCAGCCCCAGCATTTT.

V usage is TRBV12-3 or TRBV12-4 and J usage is TRBJ1-2; no clear D. This CDR3 comprises 13 residues. Trimming left V 7 bases short and J 2 bases short, with 11 bases between. The CDR3 spells CASTVHANYGYTF. In DNA, the CDR3 is TGTGCCAGCACCGTTCACGCAAACTATGGCTACACCTTC.

This clonotype was counted only a few times. This sequence joins TRBV3-1 and TRBJ2-7, with 9 bases fitting TRBD1. The CDR3 totals 15 residues. Germline CDR1 reads LGHDT; CDR2 reads YNNKEL (reference sequence). V shed 0 bases, J shed 2 bases, and the junction held 2 bases outside the gene matches. CDR3 sequence reads: CASSQDRDRAYEQYF. The DNA of the CDR3 is TGTGCCAGCAGCCAAGATCGGGACAGGGCCTACGAGCAGTACTTC.

This clonotype turned up a few times. The chain carries TRBV28 and TRBJ2-3; D is perhaps TRBD2 (7 bases). V lost 7 bases, J lost 2 bases, and 16 bases lay in between. Germline CDR1 and CDR2: MDHEN and SYDVKM. This CDR3 region has 15 residues. In DNA, the CDR3 is TGTGCCAGCACCAACACGGCGGGGGCCACAGATACGCAGTATTTT. Translating gives CASTNTAGATDTQYF.

This clonotype was counted a few times. The CDR3 loop reads CASSQIAHSYNEQFF. In DNA form, the CDR3 reads TGTGCCAGCAGCCAAATCGCCCACTCCTACAATGAGCAGTTCTTC. This chain links TRBV14 with TRBJ2-1; no clear D. This CDR3 comprises 15 residues. The V end lost 2 bases, the J end lost 0 bases, and 8 bases lay between the germline ends. The V gene's germline CDR1 is SGHDN and CDR2 FVKESK.

This clonotype was recorded a few times. V usage is TRBV5-1 and J usage is TRBJ1-6; a possible D gene is TRBD1 (6 bases). This CDR3 is built from 15 residues. V lost 5 bases and J 4 bases, leaving 13 bases between the germline ends. Germline lookup yields CDR1 SGHRS and CDR2 YFSETQ. CDR3 in DNA: TGCGCCAGCAGTGAGGGCCAGGGGTATAATTCACCCCTCCACTTT. Its protein is CASSEGQGYNSPLHF.

This clonotype was seen a handful of times. V gene TRBV12-3 or TRBV12-4 combines with J gene TRBJ1-1; D is undetermined. This CDR3 comprises 14 residues. V gave up 5 bases and J gave up 1 base, with 11 bases separating them. CDR3 loop: CASSLNPGNTEAFF. CDR3 in DNA: TGTGCCAGCAGTCTCAATCCTGGGAACACTGAAGCTTTCTTT.

This clonotype was observed a handful of times. The rearrangement links TRBV15 to TRBJ2-7; unclear D gene. CDR3 length: 12 residues. The germline gives CDR1 LNHNV, CDR2 YYDKDF (reference sequence). The germline V and J ends were trimmed by 2 bases and 6 bases, with 8 bases remaining between them. CDR3 nucleotides: TGTGCCACCAGCAGACTCAAGAGCGAGCAGTACTTC. Translating gives CATSRLKSEQYF.

As regards this clonotype: The junction shows a germline mismatch at one end, possibly a read error. This chain's CDR3 is CASSLAGSGLRGTEAFF. CDR3 DNA: TGCGCTAGCAGCTTGGCAGGGTCTGGGCTCAGGGGCACTGAAGCTTTCTTT. The chain has TRBV5-1 and TRBJ1-1, with D perhaps TRBD1 (6 bases). CDR3 length: 17 amino acids. Per the germline V gene, CDR1 is SGHRS and CDR2 is YFSETQ.

This clonotype came up a few times. The V and J genes are TRBV6-6 and TRBJ2-1; TRBD2 agrees at 8 bases. V shed 2 bases and J 4 bases; nucleotides not matched to a gene: 7. This CDR3 comprises 16 residues. Germline lookup yields CDR1 MNHNY and CDR2 SVGAGI (reference sequence). CDR3 region: CASSYISGSKYNEQFF. The DNA of the CDR3 is TGTGCCAGCAGTTACATAAGCGGGAGCAAGTACAATGAGCAGTTCTTC.